One sample yielded the 14 T cell receptor beta chains listed below, sequenced in a study of cytomegalovirus exposure and HLA in healthy donors. A multiplex PCR was run with 60 Vbeta primers and 13 Jbeta primers. Profiling relied on immunoSEQ multiplex PCR, and the TCRdb table lists in-frame clones only, not all of them. The data hold around 300,000 clones, with around two thirds observed a single time. Sequences were obtained from PBMCs. All receptors derive from a female donor in good health and CMV-seronegative.

In its sample, this clone was seen once. The gene calls are TRBV5-4 and TRBJ2-3, with 9 nucleotides matching TRBD2. J lost 8 bases, V lost 0 bases, and 13 bases had no gene match. The V gene's germline CDR1 is SGHNT and CDR2 YYREEE (reference sequence). CDR3 length: 17 amino acids. The chain's CDR3 is CASSLGVAGGVPGTQYF. Written as DNA, the CDR3 is TGTGCCAGCAGCTTGGGGGTCGCGGGAGGGGTTCCCGGTACGCAGTATTTT.

CDR3: CASSSRGRTGIGRQETQYF. CDR3 DNA: TGTGCCAGCAGCTCCCGGGGACGCACAGGGATCGGGCGCCAAGAGACCCAGTACTTC. The chain combines TRBV11-2 with TRBJ2-5; D is possibly TRBD1 (6 bases). CDR1 and CDR2 from the germline V gene are SGHAT and FQNNGV. Trimming left V 4 bases short and J 1 base short, with 25 bases between. CDR3 length: 19 amino acids. The full variable domain, rest sourced from reference TRBV11-2 and TRBJ2-5, is EAGVAQSPRYKIIEKRQSVAFWCNPISGHATLYWYQQILGQGPKLLIQFQNNGVVDDSQLPKDRFSAERLKGVDSTLKIQPAKLEDSAVYLCASSSRGRTGIGRQETQYFGPGTRLLVL.

The V and J genes are TRBV14 and TRBJ2-5, with D unclear. CDR3 length: 14 residues. The V end lost 1 base, the J end lost 1 base, and 7 bases lay between the germline ends. Looked up from germline, CDR1 is SGHDN and CDR2 is FVKESK. The CDR3: CASSQGGSQETQYF. CDR3 nucleotides: TGTGCCAGCAGCCAAGGCGGCAGCCAAGAGACCCAGTACTTC.

The V gene is TRBV10-3, the J gene TRBJ1-1; a weak D match, TRBD1 (6 bases). This CDR3 contains 14 residues. V was cut by 6 bases and J by 1 base, with 12 bases left in between. CDR1 and CDR2 (germline): ENHRY, SYGVKD. The DNA for the CDR3 is TGTGCCATCAGCACGACAGGTTCGAACACTGAAGCTTTCTTT. Translation: CAISTTGSNTEAFF.

The V and J genes are TRBV4-1 and TRBJ1-1, with D possibly TRBD1 on 5 matching bases. With 1 base removed from V and 4 bases from J, the gap between germline ends came to 25 bases. From germline, CDR1 is MGHRA and CDR2 YSYEKL. CDR3 size: 19 residues. The CDR3 DNA follows: TGCGCCAGCAGCCAAGTGGTAGACAGACTTATCCATTCTAGCACTGAAGCTTTCTTT. Protein: CASSQVVDRLIHSSTEAFF.

J is TRBJ2-1 and V is TRBV9; 10 positions agree with TRBD2. CDR3 length: 16 residues. J gave up 6 bases and V 0 bases, and 6 bases lay outside the gene matches. CDR1 and CDR2 (germline): SGDLS, YYNGEE. The CDR3 sequence is CASSVGVSGRGNEQFF. In DNA, the CDR3 is TGTGCCAGCAGCGTAGGGGTAAGCGGGAGGGGCAATGAGCAGTTCTTC.

This clone has just a few counts. The V call is TRBV14, the J call TRBJ2-3, with TRBD1 matching 10 bases. CDR1 is SGHDN and CDR2 is FVKESK in the germline V gene. The CDR3 covers 16 residues. With 1 base clipped from V and 9 bases from J, the junction kept 10 bases outside the gene matches. CDR3 amino acids: CASSQVGTGAPSTQYF. The CDR3 DNA is TGTGCCAGCAGCCAAGTCGGGACAGGGGCCCCGTCGACGCAGTATTTT.

The J gene is TRBJ2-3, the V gene TRBV7-6, with 11 positions matching TRBD2. V was pared by 5 bases and J by 4 bases, with 8 bases of the junction left unmatched. Germline V lookup: CDR1 SGHVS, CDR2 FNYEAQ. There are 16 residues in the CDR3. The CDR3 region is CASSRTSGSMADTQYF. The CDR3, as DNA: TGTGCCAGCAGCCGAACTAGCGGGAGTATGGCAGATACGCAGTATTTT.

The genes are TRBV27 and TRBJ2-7, with D maybe TRBD2 (5 bases). This CDR3 is 15 amino acids long. The V gene's germline CDR1 is MNHEY and CDR2 SMNVEV (reference sequence). Trimming left V 3 bases short and J 0 bases short, with 12 bases between. The CDR3 DNA follows: TGTGCCAGCAGTTTTAAGCGGCTGAGCTCCTACGAGCAGTACTTC. Translating gives CASSFKRLSSYEQYF.

V is TRBV2 and J is TRBJ1-5; 10 bases agree with TRBD1. The CDR3 is 14 amino acids. With 5 bases clipped from V and 7 bases from J, the junction kept 5 bases outside the gene matches. Germline loops: CDR1 SNHLY, CDR2 FYNNEI. In nucleotides, the CDR3 is TGTGCCAGCAGTTCAGGACAGGGGGAACAGCCCCAGCATTTT. Translated, it gives CASSSGQGEQPQHF.

The J gene is TRBJ2-2, the V gene TRBV15, with 11 bases matching TRBD1. The CDR3 extends over 19 amino acids. The junction had 14 bases not matched to a gene; V was cut back by 0 bases and J by 8 bases. Germline V gene data show CDR1 as LNHNV and CDR2 as YYDKDF (reference sequence). CDR3 sequence reads: CATSRDPGGGQGARGELFF. The CDR3 DNA is TGTGCCACCAGCAGAGATCCTGGGGGCGGACAGGGGGCTAGGGGGGAGCTGTTTTTT.

The chain has TRBV19 and TRBJ2-1; perhaps TRBD2 as D (5 bases). Trimming stripped 4 bases from V and 0 bases from J, with 10 bases between. The germline gives CDR1 LNHDA, CDR2 SQIVND (reference sequence). The CDR3 runs to 15 residues. The CDR3 loop reads CASSTKGSSYNEQFF. In DNA form, the CDR3 reads TGTGCCAGTAGTACGAAAGGGAGCTCCTACAATGAGCAGTTCTTC.

This chain joins TRBV10-3 and TRBJ2-5; D may be TRBD2 (6 bases). The CDR3 spans 16 residues. V was pared by 3 bases and J by 7 bases, with 21 bases between. In germline, CDR1 is ENHRY, CDR2 SYGVKD. CDR3 residues: CAISDPSSVGRGTQYF. In nucleotides, the CDR3 is TGTGCCATCAGTGACCCTTCTAGCGTCGGAAGGGGGACCCAGTACTTC.

V usage is TRBV5-1 and J usage is TRBJ2-7, with D unclear. The CDR3 extends over 13 amino acids. V lost 0 bases, J lost 2 bases, and 6 bases lay in between. CDR1 is SGHRS and CDR2 is YFSETQ in the germline V gene. The CDR3 coding sequence is TGCGCCAGCAGCTTGGACAGTACCTACGAGCAGTACTTC. This gives the protein CASSLDSTYEQYF. The full variable domain, completed using reference TRBV5-1 and TRBJ2-7, is KAGVTQTPRYLIKTRGQQVTLSCSPISGHRSVSWYQQTPGQGLQFLFEYFSETQRNKGNFPGRFSGRQFSNSRSEMNVSTLELGDSALYLCASSLDSTYEQYFGPGTRLTVT.